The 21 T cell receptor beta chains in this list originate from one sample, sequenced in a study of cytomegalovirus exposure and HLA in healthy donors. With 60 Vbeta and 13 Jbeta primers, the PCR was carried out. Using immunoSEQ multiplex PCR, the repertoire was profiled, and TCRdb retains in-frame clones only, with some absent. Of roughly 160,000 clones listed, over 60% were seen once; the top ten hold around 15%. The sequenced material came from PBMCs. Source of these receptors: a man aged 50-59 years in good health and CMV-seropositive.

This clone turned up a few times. CDR3 coding DNA: TGTGCCAGCAGCTTGATGGGTATTAGCGGGGAGCACTACGAGCAGTACGTC. This sequence encodes CASSLMGISGEHYEQYV. This rearrangement joins TRBV5-6 to TRBJ2-7; 8 nucleotides agree with TRBD2. The ends lost 1 base at V and 3 bases at J; junction bases unmatched: 12. The CDR3 has 17 amino acids. Looked up from germline, CDR1 is SGHDT and CDR2 is YYEEEE.

CDR3 DNA: TGTGCCAGCAGCGCTGGACATTCTAACTATGGCTACACCTTC. The encoded protein is CASSAGHSNYGYTF. This sequence joins TRBV5-5 and TRBJ1-2, with D possibly matching TRBD1 (5 bases). Trimming removed 4 bases from V and 0 bases from J, with 10 bases in between. The CDR3 has 14 amino acids. In germline, CDR1 is SGHKS, CDR2 YYEKEE (reference sequence).

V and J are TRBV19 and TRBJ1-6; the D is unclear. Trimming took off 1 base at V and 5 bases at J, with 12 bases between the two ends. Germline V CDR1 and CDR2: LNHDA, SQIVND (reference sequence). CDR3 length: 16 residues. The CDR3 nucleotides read TGTGCCAGTAGTATAGCTCGGGGAATGGATAATTCACCCCTCCACTTT. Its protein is CASSIARGMDNSPLHF.

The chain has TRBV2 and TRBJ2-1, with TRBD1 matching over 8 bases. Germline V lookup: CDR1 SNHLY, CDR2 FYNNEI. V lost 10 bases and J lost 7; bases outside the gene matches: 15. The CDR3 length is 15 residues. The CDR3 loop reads CATSSDRVSANEQFF. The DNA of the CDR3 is TGTGCCACATCCTCGGACAGGGTTAGCGCTAATGAGCAGTTCTTC. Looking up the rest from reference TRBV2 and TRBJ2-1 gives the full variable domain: EPEVTQTPSHQVTQMGQEVILRCVPISNHLYFYWYRQILGQKVEFLVSFYNNEISEKSEIFDDQFSVERPDGSNFTLKIRSTKLEDSAMYFCATSSDRVSANEQFFGPGTRLTVL.

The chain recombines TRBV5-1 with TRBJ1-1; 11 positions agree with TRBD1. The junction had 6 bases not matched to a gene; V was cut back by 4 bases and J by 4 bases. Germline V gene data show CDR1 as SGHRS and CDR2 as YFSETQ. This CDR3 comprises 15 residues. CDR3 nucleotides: TGCGCCAGCAGCGCCTGGACAGGGGGCCGCACTGAAGCTTTCTTT. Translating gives CASSAWTGGRTEAFF.

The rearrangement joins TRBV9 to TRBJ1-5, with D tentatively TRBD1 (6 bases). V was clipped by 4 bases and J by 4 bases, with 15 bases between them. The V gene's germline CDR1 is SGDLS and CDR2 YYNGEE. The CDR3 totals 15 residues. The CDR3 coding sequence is TGTGCCAGCAGCCCGACGACAGGAACGAATCAGCCCCAGCATTTT. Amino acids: CASSPTTGTNQPQHF. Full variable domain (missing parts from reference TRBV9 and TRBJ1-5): DSGVTQTPKHLITATGQRVTLRCSPRSGDLSVYWYQQSLDQGLQFLIQYYNGEERAKGNILERFSAQQFPDLHSELNLSSLELGDSALYFCASSPTTGTNQPQHFGDGTRLSIL.

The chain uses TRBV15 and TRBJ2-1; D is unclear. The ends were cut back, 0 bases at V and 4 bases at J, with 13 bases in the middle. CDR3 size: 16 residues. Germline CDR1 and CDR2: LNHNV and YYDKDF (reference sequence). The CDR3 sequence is CATSRESRRPYNEQFF. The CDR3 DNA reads TGTGCCACCAGCAGAGAATCCCGCAGGCCGTACAATGAGCAGTTCTTC.

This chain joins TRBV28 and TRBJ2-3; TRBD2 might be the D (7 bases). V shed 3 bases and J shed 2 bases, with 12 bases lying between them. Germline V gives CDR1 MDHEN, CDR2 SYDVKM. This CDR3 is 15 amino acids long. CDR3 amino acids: CASSFGGGATDTQYF. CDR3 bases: TGTGCCAGCAGTTTTGGAGGGGGGGCCACAGATACGCAGTATTTT.

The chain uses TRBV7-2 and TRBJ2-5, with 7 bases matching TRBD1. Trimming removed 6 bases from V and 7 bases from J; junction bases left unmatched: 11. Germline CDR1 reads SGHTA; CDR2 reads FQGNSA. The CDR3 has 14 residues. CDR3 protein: CASSQTGLVATQYF. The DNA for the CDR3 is TGTGCCAGCAGTCAGACAGGGTTAGTGGCGACCCAGTACTTC. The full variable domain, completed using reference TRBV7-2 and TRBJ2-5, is GAGVSQSPSNKVTEKGKDVELRCDPISGHTALYWYRQSLGQGLEFLIYFQGNSAPDKSGLPSDRFSAERTGGSVSTLTIQRTQQEDSAVYLCASSQTGLVATQYFGPGTRLLVL.

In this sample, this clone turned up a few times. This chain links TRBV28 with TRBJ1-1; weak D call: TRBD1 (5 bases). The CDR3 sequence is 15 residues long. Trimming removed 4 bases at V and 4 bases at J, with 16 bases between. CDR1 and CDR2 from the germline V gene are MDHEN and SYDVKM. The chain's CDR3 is CASSSPLGLVTEAFF. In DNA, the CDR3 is TGTGCCAGCAGTTCCCCCCTGGGGCTGGTCACTGAAGCTTTCTTT.

CDR3 in DNA: TGTGCCAGCAGCTTAGGCCCGACTAGCGGGGGTCCCCTTCGGCAGTTCTTC. Translation gives CASSLGPTSGGPLRQFF. This chain connects TRBV13 to TRBJ2-1; 12 bases map to TRBD2. Trimming took 0 bases from V and 12 from J; bases not matched to a gene: 12. This CDR3 region has 17 residues. CDR1 and CDR2 (germline): PRHDT, FYEKMQ (reference sequence).

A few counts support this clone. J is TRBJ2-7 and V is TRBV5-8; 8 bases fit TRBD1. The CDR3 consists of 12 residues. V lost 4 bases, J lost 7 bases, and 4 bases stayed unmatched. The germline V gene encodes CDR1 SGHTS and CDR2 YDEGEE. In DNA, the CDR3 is TGTGCCAGCAGCCTGACAGGGGAGGAGCAGTACTTC. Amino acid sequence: CASSLTGEEQYF.

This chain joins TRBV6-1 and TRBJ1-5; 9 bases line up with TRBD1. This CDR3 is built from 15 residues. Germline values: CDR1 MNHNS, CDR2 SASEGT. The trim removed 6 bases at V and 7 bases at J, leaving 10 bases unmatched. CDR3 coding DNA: TGTGCCAGCAGCGAAACAGGGGGCGCCGGGCAGCCCCAGCATTTT. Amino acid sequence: CASSETGGAGQPQHF.

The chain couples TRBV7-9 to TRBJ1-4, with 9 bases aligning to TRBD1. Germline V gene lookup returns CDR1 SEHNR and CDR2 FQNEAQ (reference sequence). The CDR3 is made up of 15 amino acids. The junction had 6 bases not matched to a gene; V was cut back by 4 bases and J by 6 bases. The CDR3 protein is CASSWGRQGDEKLFF. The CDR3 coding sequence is TGTGCCAGCAGCTGGGGTCGACAGGGGGATGAAAAACTGTTTTTT. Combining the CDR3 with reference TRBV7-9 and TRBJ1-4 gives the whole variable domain DTGVSQNPRHKITKRGQNVTFRCDPISEHNRLYWYRQTLGQGPEFLTYFQNEAQLEKSRLLSDRFSAERPKGSFSTLEIQRTEQGDSAMYLCASSWGRQGDEKLFFGSGTQLSVL.

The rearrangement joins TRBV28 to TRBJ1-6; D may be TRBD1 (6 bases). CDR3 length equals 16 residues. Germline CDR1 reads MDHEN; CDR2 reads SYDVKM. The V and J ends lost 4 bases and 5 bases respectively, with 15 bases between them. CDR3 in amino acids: CASSSPADRDNSPLHF. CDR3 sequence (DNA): TGTGCCAGCAGTTCCCCGGCGGACAGAGATAATTCACCCCTCCACTTT.

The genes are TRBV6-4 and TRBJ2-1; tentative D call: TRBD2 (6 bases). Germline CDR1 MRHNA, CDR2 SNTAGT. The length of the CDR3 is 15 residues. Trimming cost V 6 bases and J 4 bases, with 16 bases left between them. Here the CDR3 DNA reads TGTGCCAGCAGCCGCTCCGGGACTTCGTACAATGAGCAGTTCTTC. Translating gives CASSRSGTSYNEQFF.

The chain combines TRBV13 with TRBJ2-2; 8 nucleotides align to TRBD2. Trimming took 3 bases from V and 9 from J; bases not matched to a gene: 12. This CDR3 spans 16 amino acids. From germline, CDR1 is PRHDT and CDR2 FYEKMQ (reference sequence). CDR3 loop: CASSFPGGPGIRELFF. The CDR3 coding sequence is TGTGCCAGCAGCTTTCCGGGGGGGCCAGGAATCAGGGAGCTGTTTTTT.

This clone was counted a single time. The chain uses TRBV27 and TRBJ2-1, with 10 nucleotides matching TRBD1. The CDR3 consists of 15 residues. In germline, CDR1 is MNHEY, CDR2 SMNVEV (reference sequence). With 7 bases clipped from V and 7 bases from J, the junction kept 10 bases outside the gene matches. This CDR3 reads CASKLPGQGSNEQFF. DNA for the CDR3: TGTGCCAGCAAATTACCGGGACAGGGGAGTAATGAGCAGTTCTTC.

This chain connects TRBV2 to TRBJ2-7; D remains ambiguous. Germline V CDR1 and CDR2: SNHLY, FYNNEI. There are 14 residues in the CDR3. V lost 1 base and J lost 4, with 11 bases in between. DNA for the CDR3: TGTGCCAGCAGTGAAGGGCAGGCCGATTACGAGCAGTACTTC. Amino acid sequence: CASSEGQADYEQYF.

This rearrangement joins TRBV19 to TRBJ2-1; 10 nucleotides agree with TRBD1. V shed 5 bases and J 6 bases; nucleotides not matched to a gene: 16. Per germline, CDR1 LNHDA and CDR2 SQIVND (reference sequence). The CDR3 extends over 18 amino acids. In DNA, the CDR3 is TGTGCCAGTAGTCTAGCCCACTCCGGGACAGGGGTCGGCAATGAGCAGTTCTTC. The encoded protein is CASSLAHSGTGVGNEQFF.

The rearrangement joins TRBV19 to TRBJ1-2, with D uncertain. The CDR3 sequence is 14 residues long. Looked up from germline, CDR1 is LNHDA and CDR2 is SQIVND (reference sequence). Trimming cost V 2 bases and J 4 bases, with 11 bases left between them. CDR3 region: CASSISLPSYGYTF. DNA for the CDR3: TGTGCCAGTAGTATATCTCTACCTAGCTATGGCTACACCTTC. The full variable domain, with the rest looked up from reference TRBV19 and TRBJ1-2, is DGGITQSPKYLFRKEGQNVTLSCEQNLNHDAMYWYRQDPGQGLRLIYYSQIVNDFQKGDIAEGYSVSREKKESFPLTVTSAQKNPTAFYLCASSISLPSYGYTFGSGTRLTVV.